The 26 T cell receptor beta chains reported below all come from one sample, sequenced in a study of T cell responses to AZD1222 COVID-19 vaccine. Method: immunoSEQ multiplex PCR; TCRdb's copy keeps in-frame clones and lacks some. The sample contains 53,000 or so clones, roughly 85% of which appear only once. This material consisted of peripheral blood, taken on day 0 of MenACWY control vaccination. The receptors originated from an adult in good health.

The DNA for the CDR3 is TGTGCCTGGACCCGGGCCGGGACAGGGAACACTGAAGCTTTCTTT. Residues: CAWTRAGTGNTEAFF. The chain links TRBV30 to TRBJ1-1; 8 bases are a match to TRBD1. The CDR3 totals 15 residues. The ends lost 4 bases at V and 1 base at J; junction bases unmatched: 8. Germline V CDR1 and CDR2: GTSNPN, SVGIG (reference sequence).

In DNA form, the CDR3 reads TGTGCCAGCAGTTTTGAGAAGGGCACTGAAGCTTTCTTT. This encodes CASSFEKGTEAFF. This rearrangement joins TRBV12-3 or TRBV12-4 to TRBJ1-1; D remains ambiguous. The V and J ends lost 3 bases and 4 bases respectively, with 9 bases between them. CDR3 size: 13 residues.

This chain connects TRBV9 to TRBJ2-2; perhaps TRBD1 as D (5 bases). The CDR3 runs 15 residues. V was clipped by 0 bases and J by 6 bases, with 12 bases between them. Germline V lookup: CDR1 SGDLS, CDR2 YYNGEE. CDR3: CASSVVGDGAGELFF. CDR3 DNA: TGTGCCAGCAGCGTAGTAGGGGATGGGGCCGGGGAGCTGTTTTTT.

The CDR3 DNA reads as TGTGCCAGCAGTTACTCACGGACAGGGGGCAAGCGTAGCACTGAAGCTTTCTTT. It codes for CASSYSRTGGKRSTEAFF. The rearrangement links TRBV6-2 or TRBV6-3 to TRBJ1-1, with 11 bases matching TRBD1. CDR1 and CDR2 from the germline V gene are MNHEY and SVGEGT. The junction had 10 bases not matched to a gene; V was cut back by 0 bases and J by 4 bases. The CDR3 loop spans 18 amino acids.

The V and J genes are TRBV20-1 and TRBJ2-3, with no clear D. CDR1 DFQATT and CDR2 SNEGSKA come from the germline V gene (reference sequence). Trimming removed 5 bases from V and 8 bases from J, with 11 bases in between. This CDR3 has 11 amino acids. The CDR3 DNA reads as TGCAGTGCTGAACGGGTTAGTACGCAGTATTTT. Amino acid sequence: CSAERVSTQYF.

The CDR3 DNA is TGTGCCAGCAGTCCGACGGACAGGGCTAACTATGGCTACACCTTC. This gives the protein CASSPTDRANYGYTF. The chain uses TRBV27 and TRBJ1-2; TRBD1 matches at 8 bases. V gave up 5 bases and J gave up 0 bases; unmatched junction bases: 5. The CDR3 length is 15 residues. CDR1 and CDR2 (germline): MNHEY, SMNVEV (reference sequence).

V usage is TRBV3-1 (or the pseudogene TRBV3-2) and J usage is TRBJ1-3; weak D call: TRBD1 (5 bases). The CDR3 runs to 16 residues. Trimming removed 0 bases at V and 4 bases at J, with 13 bases between. The V gene's germline CDR1 is LGHDT and CDR2 YNNKEL (reference sequence). The CDR3 coding sequence is TGTGCCAGCAGCCAAGATACGTGGGGGACGGGAAACACCATATATTTT. Encoded protein: CASSQDTWGTGNTIYF.

The rearrangement uses TRBV28 and TRBJ2-7; a possible D gene is TRBD2 (6 bases). This CDR3 has 14 residues. Trimming left V 5 bases short and J 6 bases short, with 17 bases between. CDR1 and CDR2 (germline): MDHEN, SYDVKM. CDR3 sequence (DNA): TGTGCCAGCAGTACCGACAAGTTGGGACTCGAGCAGTACTTC. It encodes CASSTDKLGLEQYF.

V and J are TRBV6-2 or TRBV6-3 and TRBJ1-1; 9 bases are shared with TRBD1. This CDR3 has 14 amino acids. Germline CDR1 is MNHEY and CDR2 is SVGEGT. Trimming cost V 5 bases and J 5 bases; bases outside gene matches: 6. In DNA form, the CDR3 reads TGTGCCAGCAGTCCCCGACAGGGGGGGACTGAAGCTTTCTTT. It is translated as CASSPRQGGTEAFF.

The J gene is TRBJ1-5, the V gene TRBV28, with D unclear. CDR1 MDHEN and CDR2 SYDVKM come from the germline V gene. The CDR3 has 11 amino acids. V was shortened by 3 bases and J by 6 bases, with 3 bases between the two germline ends. The chain's CDR3 is CASSFRQPQHF. DNA for the CDR3: TGTGCCAGCAGTTTCCGTCAGCCCCAGCATTTT.

Here the CDR3 DNA reads TGTGCCAGCAGTGAACAGGGGGCGTCCTACACCGGGGAGCTGTTTTTT. Translated, it gives CASSEQGASYTGELFF. V and J are TRBV2 and TRBJ2-2; TRBD1 matches at 8 bases. V trimming: 2 bases; J trimming: 3 bases; junction bases outside the gene matches: 5. The CDR3 runs to 16 residues. Germline assignment: CDR1 SNHLY and CDR2 FYNNEI. Drawing the rest from reference TRBV2 and TRBJ2-2, the complete variable domain is EPEVTQTPSHQVTQMGQEVILRCVPISNHLYFYWYRQILGQKVEFLVSFYNNEISEKSEIFDDQFSVERPDGSNFTLKIRSTKLEDSAMYFCASSEQGASYTGELFFGEGSRLTVL.

This clone was counted a single time. V gene TRBV29-1 combines with J gene TRBJ2-3; D is unresolved. V was shortened by 6 bases and J by 6 bases, with 10 bases between the two germline ends. CDR3 length: 11 amino acids. Germline V gene sequence: CDR1 SQVTM, CDR2 ANQGSEA. CDR3 nucleotide sequence: TGCAGCGTGCGGTTCCCGGATACGCAGTATTTT. Its protein product is CSVRFPDTQYF.

J is TRBJ1-2 and V is TRBV9; 10 positions agree with TRBD1. The V gene's germline CDR1 is SGDLS and CDR2 YYNGEE. This CDR3 has 18 amino acids. J gave up 3 bases and V 3 bases, and 14 bases lay outside the gene matches. Here the CDR3 DNA reads TGTGCCAGCAGCGCCCAAACCCCGGGACAGGGGTCTTACTATGGCTACACCTTC. This encodes CASSAQTPGQGSYYGYTF.

The V and J genes are TRBV19 and TRBJ1-5; 9 bases agree with TRBD1. The V segment lost 7 bases and the J segment 6 bases; nucleotides outside the gene matches: 13. Germline V gives CDR1 LNHDA, CDR2 SQIVND (reference sequence). The CDR3 length is 16 residues. CDR3: CASTRGGQGRIQPQHF. The CDR3 nucleotides read TGTGCCAGTACTCGGGGGGGACAGGGAAGGATTCAGCCCCAGCATTTT.

The J gene is TRBJ2-6, the V gene TRBV18; D uncertain. The CDR3 contains 18 residues. The V gene lost 3 bases and the J gene lost 0 bases, with 15 bases spanning the gap. Germline CDR1 reads KGHSH; CDR2 reads LQKENI. The CDR3 coding sequence is TGTGCCAGCTCACCTACCTTCAACCCCTTCTCTGGGGCCAACGTCCTGACTTTC. This encodes CASSPTFNPFSGANVLTF.

The genes are TRBV19 and TRBJ2-7; possibly TRBD2 for D (6 bases). V was trimmed by 5 bases and J by 0 bases, leaving 17 bases between them. CDR1 and CDR2 (germline): LNHDA, SQIVND (reference sequence). The CDR3 is 16 residues long. CDR3 in DNA: TGTGCCAGTAGTCCCTCGGGACTCCCGAGCTCCTACGAGCAGTACTTC. It translates to CASSPSGLPSSYEQYF.

The chain has TRBV5-1 and TRBJ2-5, with unresolved D. Germline loops: CDR1 SGHRS, CDR2 YFSETQ. Trimming removed 4 bases at V and 3 bases at J, with 4 bases between. This CDR3 has 11 amino acids. The CDR3 is CASSTEETQYF. Here the CDR3 DNA reads TGCGCCAGCAGCACCGAAGAGACCCAGTACTTC. Filled out from reference TRBV5-1 and TRBJ2-5, the complete variable domain reads KAGVTQTPRYLIKTRGQQVTLSCSPISGHRSVSWYQQTPGQGLQFLFEYFSETQRNKGNFPGRFSGRQFSNSRSEMNVSTLELGDSALYLCASSTEETQYFGPGTRLLVL.

The rearrangement links TRBV3-1 (or the pseudogene TRBV3-2) to TRBJ1-3; no clear D. The V end was cut by 0 bases, the J end by 2 bases, with 11 bases between. The CDR3 covers 16 residues. Germline CDR1 is LGHDT and CDR2 is YNNKEL (reference sequence). The CDR3 DNA reads as TGTGCCAGCAGCCAAGAGTCGTTGACGGCTGGAAACACCATATATTTT. Residues: CASSQESLTAGNTIYF.

This clone was seen once. The rearrangement joins TRBV9 to TRBJ1-2; D perhaps matches TRBD1 (5 bases). V was cut by 3 bases and J by 0 bases, with 12 bases left in between. Germline V gene data show CDR1 as SGDLS and CDR2 as YYNGEE. CDR3 length equals 15 residues. CDR3 DNA: TGTGCCAGCAGCGCCACCAGGGAAGCTAACTATGGCTACACCTTC. This sequence encodes CASSATREANYGYTF.

The rearrangement links TRBV11-3 to TRBJ2-2, with 14 bases lining up with TRBD2. Germline trimming cut 5 bases from V and 6 bases from J; bases unmatched to any gene: 5. This CDR3 spans 16 amino acids. Looked up from germline, CDR1 is SGHNT and CDR2 is YENEEA. The CDR3 protein is CASSAPGLAGAGELFF. CDR3 bases: TGTGCCAGCAGCGCACCGGGACTAGCGGGAGCCGGGGAGCTGTTTTTT.

The chain joins TRBV4-1 to TRBJ2-7, with a possible D match to TRBD1 (5 bases). The CDR3 loop spans 13 amino acids. Trimming shortened V by 5 bases and J by 0 bases, and 8 bases separated the two germline ends. Germline V lookup: CDR1 MGHRA, CDR2 YSYEKL. This chain's CDR3 is CASSFDSSYEQYF. The CDR3 DNA sequence: TGCGCCAGCAGCTTCGACAGCTCCTACGAGCAGTACTTC.

A few counts support this clone. The CDR3 coding sequence is TGTGCCAGCAGTTACGTACAGGGGGGCGGGGAGCCCCAGCATTTT. Translated: CASSYVQGGGEPQHF. V gene TRBV6-2 or TRBV6-3 combines with J gene TRBJ1-5, with 8 bases aligning to TRBD1. CDR3 length: 15 residues. The junction had 8 bases not matched to a gene; V was cut back by 2 bases and J by 8 bases. Per germline, CDR1 MNHEY and CDR2 SVGEGT.

The CDR3 region has the DNA TGTGCCAGCTCCGGCAAGCCGGGACAGGGGGCCTACAATGAGCAGTTCTTC. Protein sequence: CASSGKPGQGAYNEQFF. The chain is built from TRBV19 and TRBJ2-1; TRBD1 agrees at 11 bases. V trimming: 9 bases; J trimming: 2 bases; junction bases outside the gene matches: 12. CDR3 length: 17 residues. Germline V gene lookup returns CDR1 LNHDA and CDR2 SQIVND (reference sequence).

This clone occurred once. V usage is TRBV19 and J usage is TRBJ2-3; D gene uncertain. In germline, CDR1 is LNHDA, CDR2 SQIVND (reference sequence). The V end was cut by 5 bases, the J end by 2 bases, with 8 bases between. The CDR3 consists of 13 residues. The chain's CDR3 is CASSQLNTDTQYF. In DNA, the CDR3 is TGTGCCAGTAGTCAGCTAAACACAGATACGCAGTATTTT.

The chain has TRBV29-1 and TRBJ2-5; D possibly corresponds to TRBD1 (5 bases). The germline gives CDR1 SQVTM, CDR2 ANQGSEA. This CDR3 comprises 12 residues. V shed 4 bases and J shed 1 base, with 7 bases lying between them. DNA for the CDR3: TGCAGCGTTGTCAGGGCCCAAGAGACCCAGTACTTC. The encoded protein is CSVVRAQETQYF.

This chain uses TRBV28 with TRBJ1-1; TRBD1 aligns across 8 bases. Looked up from germline, CDR1 is MDHEN and CDR2 is SYDVKM. With 7 bases clipped from V and 1 base from J, the junction kept 8 bases outside the gene matches. The CDR3 contains 15 residues. The CDR3, as DNA: TGTGCCAGCACCCCCCGCGACAGGGGGAACACTGAAGCTTTCTTT. Protein sequence: CASTPRDRGNTEAFF.